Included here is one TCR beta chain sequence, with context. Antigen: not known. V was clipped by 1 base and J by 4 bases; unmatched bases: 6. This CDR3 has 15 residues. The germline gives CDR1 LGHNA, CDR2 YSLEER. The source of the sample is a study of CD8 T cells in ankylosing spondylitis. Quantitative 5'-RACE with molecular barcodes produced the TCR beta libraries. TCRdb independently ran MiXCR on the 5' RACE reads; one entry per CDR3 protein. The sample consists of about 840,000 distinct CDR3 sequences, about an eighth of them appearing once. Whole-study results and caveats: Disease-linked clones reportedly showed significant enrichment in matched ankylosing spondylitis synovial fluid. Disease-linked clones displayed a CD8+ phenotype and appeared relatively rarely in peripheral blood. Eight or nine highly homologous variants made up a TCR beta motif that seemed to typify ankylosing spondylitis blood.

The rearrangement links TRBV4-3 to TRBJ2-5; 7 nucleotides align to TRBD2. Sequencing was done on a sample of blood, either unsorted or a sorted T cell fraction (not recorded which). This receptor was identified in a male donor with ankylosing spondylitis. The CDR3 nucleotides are TGCGCCAGCAGCCAAGGCGGGAGCTGGGGAGAGACCCAGTACTTC. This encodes CASSQGGSWGETQYF.